These T cell receptor beta chains were read from a single sample in a study of cytomegalovirus exposure and HLA in healthy donors. Assay used: immunoSEQ multiplex PCR; TCRdb lists only in-frame clones, some missing. The sample holds about 200,000 clones. The sample consisted of PBMCs. The receptors originated from a girl aged 2-10 years in good health and CMV-seropositive. Each CDR3 is given with its conserved first and last residue. D genes are given only for firm matches.

TGCGCCAGCAGCCACCCGACTAGCGGGAGGGTTGGCTACGAGCAGTACTTC,CASSHPTSGRVGYEQYF,TRBV4-1,TRBD2,TRBJ2-7
TGTGCCAGCAGCTTAAGGACTACGGGAGACAATGAGCAGTTCTTC,CASSLRTTGDNEQFF,TRBV7-9,.,TRBJ2-1
TGTGCCAGCTCCCCAGTTATGGAGACCCAGTACTTC,CASSPVMETQYF,TRBV18,.,TRBJ2-5
TGTGCCAGCAGCTACGGACAGGGAAGAGGCTCTGGAAACACCATATATTTT,CASSYGQGRGSGNTIYF,TRBV13,TRBD1,TRBJ1-3
TGTGCCAGCAGCCGGGGACAGGGCAACGTCCTGACTTTC,CASSRGQGNVLTF,TRBV6-6,TRBD1,TRBJ2-6
TGTGCCAGCAGCGTTCCCTGGACAGCAGGCTATGGCTACACCTTC,CASSVPWTAGYGYTF,TRBV9,.,TRBJ1-2
TGTGCCACCAGCAGAGATAAGGCGGGGTATCGAGAAAAACTGTTTTTT,CATSRDKAGYREKLFF,TRBV15,.,TRBJ1-4
TGTGCCAGCAGTTTATCCCCCGGGACAGGGTCCGCTGGAAACACCATATATTTT,CASSLSPGTGSAGNTIYF,TRBV27,TRBD1,TRBJ1-3
TGTGCCAGCAGCGTAGCGGCCGAGCAGTACTTC,CASSVAAEQYF,TRBV5-6,.,TRBJ2-7
TGCAGCGTTAGGGGGGACAGGGATAATTCACCCCTCCACTTT,CSVRGDRDNSPLHF,TRBV29-1,TRBD1,TRBJ1-6
TGTGCCATATCGACGGGGAGCAATCAGCCCCAGCATTTT,CAISTGSNQPQHF,TRBV10-3,.,TRBJ1-5
TGCAGCGTTGAAGACGGAGACTCAAACTCCTACGAGCAGTACTTC,CSVEDGDSNSYEQYF,TRBV29-1,.,TRBJ2-7
TGTGCCAGCAGCTTGGGACTAGCGGGACCCCCCACAGATACGCAGTATTTT,CASSLGLAGPPTDTQYF,TRBV5-4,TRBD2,TRBJ2-3